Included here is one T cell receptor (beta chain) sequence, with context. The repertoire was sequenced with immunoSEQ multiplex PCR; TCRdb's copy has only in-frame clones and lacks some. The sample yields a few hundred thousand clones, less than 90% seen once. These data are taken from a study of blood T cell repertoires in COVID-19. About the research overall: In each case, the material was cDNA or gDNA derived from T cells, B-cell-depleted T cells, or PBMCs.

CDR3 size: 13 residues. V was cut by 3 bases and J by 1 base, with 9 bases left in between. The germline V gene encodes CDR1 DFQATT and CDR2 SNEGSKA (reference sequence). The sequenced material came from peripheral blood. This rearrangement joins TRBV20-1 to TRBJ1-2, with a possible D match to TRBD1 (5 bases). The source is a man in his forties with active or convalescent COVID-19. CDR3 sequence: CSASTGSNYGYTF. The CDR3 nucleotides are TGCAGTGCTAGTACAGGTAGTAACTATGGCTACACCTTC.